A single T cell receptor beta chain is shown here with its context. This CDR3 has 13 residues. The germline V gene encodes CDR1 SGHVS and CDR2 FNYEAQ. V dropped 2 bases and J dropped 3 bases, with 8 bases sitting between them. Both 60 Vbeta primers and 13 Jbeta primers went into the PCR. TCRdb's copy holds only in-frame clones and misses some; the assay was immunoSEQ multiplex PCR. This sample has approximately 110,000 clones, with 60% to 85% found just once. This entry belongs to a study of cytomegalovirus exposure and HLA in healthy donors. The sequencing input was PBMCs. J is TRBJ2-7 and V is TRBV7-6; D remains ambiguous. The TCR sequence derives from a man between 35 and 55 years old in good health and CMV-seronegative. The CDR3, as DNA: TGTGCCAGCAGCTTAACAGAATACTACGAGCAGTACTTC. Its translation is CASSLTEYYEQYF.